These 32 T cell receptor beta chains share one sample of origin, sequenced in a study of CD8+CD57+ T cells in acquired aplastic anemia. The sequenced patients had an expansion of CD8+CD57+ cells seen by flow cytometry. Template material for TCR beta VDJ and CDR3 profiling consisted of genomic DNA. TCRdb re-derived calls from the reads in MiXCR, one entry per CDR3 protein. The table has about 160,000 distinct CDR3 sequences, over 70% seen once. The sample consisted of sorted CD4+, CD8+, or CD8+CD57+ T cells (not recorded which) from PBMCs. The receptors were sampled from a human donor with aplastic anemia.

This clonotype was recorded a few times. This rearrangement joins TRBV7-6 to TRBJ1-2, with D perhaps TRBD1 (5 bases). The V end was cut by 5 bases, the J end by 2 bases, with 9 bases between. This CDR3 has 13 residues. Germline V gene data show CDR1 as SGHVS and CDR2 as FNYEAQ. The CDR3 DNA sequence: TGTGCCAGCAGCGCACAGGCAAACTATGGCTACACCTTC. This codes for CASSAQANYGYTF.

This CDR3 reads CASSYRAAAPAGELFF. CDR3 sequence (DNA): TGTGCCAGCAGTTACAGGGCGGCTGCGCCCGCCGGGGAGCTGTTTTTT. The rearrangement joins TRBV12-3 or TRBV12-4 to TRBJ2-2, with D possibly matching TRBD1 (6 bases). V was cut by 4 bases and J by 6 bases, with 18 bases left in between. The CDR3 is made up of 16 amino acids.

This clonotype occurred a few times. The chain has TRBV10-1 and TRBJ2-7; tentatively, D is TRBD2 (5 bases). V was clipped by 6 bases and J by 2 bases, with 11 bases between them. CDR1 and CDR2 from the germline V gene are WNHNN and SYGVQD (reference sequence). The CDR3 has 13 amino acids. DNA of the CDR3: TGCGCCAGCAGGGAAGACGGGACCTACGAGCAGTACTTC. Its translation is CASREDGTYEQYF.

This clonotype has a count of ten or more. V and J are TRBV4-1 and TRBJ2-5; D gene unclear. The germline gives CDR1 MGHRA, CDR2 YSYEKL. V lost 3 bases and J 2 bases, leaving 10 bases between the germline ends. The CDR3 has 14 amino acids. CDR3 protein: CASSHPGSQETQYF. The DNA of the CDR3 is TGCGCCAGCAGCCACCCCGGTAGTCAAGAGACCCAGTACTTC.

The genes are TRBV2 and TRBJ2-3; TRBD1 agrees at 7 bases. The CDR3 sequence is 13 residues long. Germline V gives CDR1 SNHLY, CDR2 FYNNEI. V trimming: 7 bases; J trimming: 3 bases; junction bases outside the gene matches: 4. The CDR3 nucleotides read TGTGCCAGCAAAGACAGGGAAACAGATACGCAGTATTTT. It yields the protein CASKDRETDTQYF.

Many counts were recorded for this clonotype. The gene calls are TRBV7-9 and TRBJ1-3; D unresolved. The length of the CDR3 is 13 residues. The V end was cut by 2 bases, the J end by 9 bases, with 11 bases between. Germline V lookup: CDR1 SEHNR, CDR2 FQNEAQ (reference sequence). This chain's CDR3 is CASSLSTEGTIYF. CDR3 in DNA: TGTGCCAGCAGCTTATCCACCGAGGGCACCATATATTTT.

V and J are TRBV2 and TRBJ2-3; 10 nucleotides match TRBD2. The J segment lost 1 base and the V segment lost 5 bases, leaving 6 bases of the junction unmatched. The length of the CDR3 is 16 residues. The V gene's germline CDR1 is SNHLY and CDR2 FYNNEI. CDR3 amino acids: CASSPIGTSGTDTQYF. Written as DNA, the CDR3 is TGTGCCAGCAGTCCTATTGGGACTAGCGGCACAGATACGCAGTATTTT.

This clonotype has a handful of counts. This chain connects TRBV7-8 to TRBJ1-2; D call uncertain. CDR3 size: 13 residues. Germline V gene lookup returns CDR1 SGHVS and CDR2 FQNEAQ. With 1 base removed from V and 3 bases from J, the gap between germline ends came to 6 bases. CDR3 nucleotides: TGTGCCAGCAGCTTAGGAACGTACTATGGCTACACCTTC. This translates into CASSLGTYYGYTF.

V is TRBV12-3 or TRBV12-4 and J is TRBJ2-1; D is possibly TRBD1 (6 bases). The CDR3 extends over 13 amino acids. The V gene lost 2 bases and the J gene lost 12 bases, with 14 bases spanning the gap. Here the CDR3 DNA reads TGTGCCAGCAGTTTAAAACAGGGACAAGGGCAGTTCTTC. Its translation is CASSLKQGQGQFF.

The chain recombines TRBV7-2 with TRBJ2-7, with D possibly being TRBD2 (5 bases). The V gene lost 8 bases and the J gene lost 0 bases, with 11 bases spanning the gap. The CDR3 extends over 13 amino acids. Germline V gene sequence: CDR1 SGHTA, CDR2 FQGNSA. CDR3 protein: CASGGLGSYEQYF. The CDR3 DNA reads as TGTGCCAGCGGCGGACTGGGCTCCTACGAGCAGTACTTC.

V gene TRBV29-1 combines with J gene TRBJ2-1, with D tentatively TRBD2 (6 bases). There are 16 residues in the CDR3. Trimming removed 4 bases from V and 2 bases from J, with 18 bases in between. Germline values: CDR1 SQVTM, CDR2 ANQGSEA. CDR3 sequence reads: CSVGRGVAEPYNEQFF. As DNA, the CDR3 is TGCAGCGTTGGGCGGGGCGTAGCGGAACCCTACAATGAGCAGTTCTTC.

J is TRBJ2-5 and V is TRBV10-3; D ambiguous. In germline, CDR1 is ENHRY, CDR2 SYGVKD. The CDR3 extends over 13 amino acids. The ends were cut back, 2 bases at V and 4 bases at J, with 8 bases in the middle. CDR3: CAISEGESETQYF. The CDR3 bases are TGTGCCATCAGTGAGGGAGAGTCAGAGACCCAGTACTTC.

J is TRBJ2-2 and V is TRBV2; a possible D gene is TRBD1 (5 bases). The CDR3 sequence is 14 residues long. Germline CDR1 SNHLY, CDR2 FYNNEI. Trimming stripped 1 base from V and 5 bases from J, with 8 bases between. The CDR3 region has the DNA TGTGCCAGCAGTGAAGGACAGACTACCGGGGAGCTGTTTTTT. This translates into CASSEGQTTGELFF. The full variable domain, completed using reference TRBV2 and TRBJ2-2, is EPEVTQTPSHQVTQMGQEVILRCVPISNHLYFYWYRQILGQKVEFLVSFYNNEISEKSEIFDDQFSVERPDGSNFTLKIRSTKLEDSAMYFCASSEGQTTGELFFGEGSRLTVL.

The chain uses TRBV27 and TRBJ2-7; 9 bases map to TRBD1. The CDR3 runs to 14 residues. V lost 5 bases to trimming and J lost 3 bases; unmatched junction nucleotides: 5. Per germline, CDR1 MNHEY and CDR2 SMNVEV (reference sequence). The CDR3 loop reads CASSRTGDVYEQYF. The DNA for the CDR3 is TGTGCCAGCAGTAGGACAGGGGATGTCTACGAGCAGTACTTC.

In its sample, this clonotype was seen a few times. The CDR3 coding sequence is TGTGCCAGCAGCACCGGGACAGCTTACTACGAGCAGTACTTC. As protein: CASSTGTAYYEQYF. The chain has TRBV7-8 and TRBJ2-7; 7 nucleotides match TRBD1. The CDR3 is made up of 14 amino acids. J lost 3 bases, V lost 5 bases, and 7 bases had no gene match. Germline CDR1 and CDR2: SGHVS and FQNEAQ. Full variable domain (rest looked up from reference TRBV7-8 and TRBJ2-7): GAGVSQSPRYKVAKRGQDVALRCDPISGHVSLFWYQQALGQGPEFLTYFQNEAQLDKSGLPSDRFFAERPEGSVSTLKIQRTQQEDSAVYLCASSTGTAYYEQYFGPGTRLTVT.

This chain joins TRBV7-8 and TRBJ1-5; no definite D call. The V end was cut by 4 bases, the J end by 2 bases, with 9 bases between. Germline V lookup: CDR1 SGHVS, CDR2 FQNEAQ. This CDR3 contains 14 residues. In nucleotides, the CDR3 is TGTGCCAGCAGCTACGGAGCGGGCAATCAGCCCCAGCATTTT. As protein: CASSYGAGNQPQHF.

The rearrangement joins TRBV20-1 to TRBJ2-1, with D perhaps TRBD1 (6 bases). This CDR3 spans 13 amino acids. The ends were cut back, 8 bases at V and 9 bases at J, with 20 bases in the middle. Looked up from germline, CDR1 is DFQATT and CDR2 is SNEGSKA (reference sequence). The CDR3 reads CSSLAGAGAEQFF. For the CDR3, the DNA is TGCAGTTCCTTGGCAGGGGCTGGGGCTGAGCAGTTCTTC.

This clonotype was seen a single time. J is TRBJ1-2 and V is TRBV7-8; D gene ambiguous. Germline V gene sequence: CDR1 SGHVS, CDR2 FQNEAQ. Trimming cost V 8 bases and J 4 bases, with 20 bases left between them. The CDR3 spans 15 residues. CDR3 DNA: TGTGCCAGCTTCCCCCATATTGGGGTAGGCTATGGCTACACCTTC. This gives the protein CASFPHIGVGYGYTF.

The CDR3 nucleotides read TGTGCCACCAGCAGTTCCGGACTAGGAGGCAATGAGCAGTTCTTC. This sequence encodes CATSSSGLGGNEQFF. V is TRBV15 and J is TRBJ2-1; the match to TRBD2 covers 7 bases. Looked up from germline, CDR1 is LNHNV and CDR2 is YYDKDF (reference sequence). This CDR3 is 15 amino acids long. With V trimmed by 3 bases and J by 6 bases, 8 bases remained unmatched.

The CDR3 DNA reads TGCAGTGCCCCGTCGGGACAGGGGACGAATGGCTACACCTTC. This translates into CSAPSGQGTNGYTF. The chain combines TRBV20-1 with TRBJ1-2; 10 nucleotides align to TRBD1. In germline, CDR1 is DFQATT, CDR2 SNEGSKA (reference sequence). The CDR3 runs to 14 residues. V shed 6 bases, J shed 6 bases, and the junction held 10 bases outside the gene matches.

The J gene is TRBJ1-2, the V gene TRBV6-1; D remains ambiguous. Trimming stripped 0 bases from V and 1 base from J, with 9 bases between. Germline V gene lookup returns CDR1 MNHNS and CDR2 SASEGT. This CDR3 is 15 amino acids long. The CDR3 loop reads CASSEAWQDNYGYTF. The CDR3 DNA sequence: TGTGCCAGCAGTGAAGCGTGGCAGGATAACTATGGCTACACCTTC.

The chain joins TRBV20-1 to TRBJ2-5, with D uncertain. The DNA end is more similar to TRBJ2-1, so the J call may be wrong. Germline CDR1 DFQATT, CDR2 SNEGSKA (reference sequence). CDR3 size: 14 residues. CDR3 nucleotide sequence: TGCAGTGCTAGAGACATTCGCTCCTACAATGAGCAGTTCTTC. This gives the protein CSARDIRSYNEQFF.

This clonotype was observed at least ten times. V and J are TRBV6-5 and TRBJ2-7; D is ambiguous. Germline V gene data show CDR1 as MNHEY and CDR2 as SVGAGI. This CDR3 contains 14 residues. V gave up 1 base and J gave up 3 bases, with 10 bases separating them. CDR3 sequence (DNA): TGTGCCAGCAGTTACTGGCCCGAGCTCTACGAGCAGTACTTC. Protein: CASSYWPELYEQYF.

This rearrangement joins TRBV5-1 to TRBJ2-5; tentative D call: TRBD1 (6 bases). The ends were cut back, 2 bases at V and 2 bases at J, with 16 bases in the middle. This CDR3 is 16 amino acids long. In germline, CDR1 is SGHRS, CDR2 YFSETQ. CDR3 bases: TGCGCCAGCAGCTTAGGACAGCGGCTAGGGCAAGAGACCCAGTACTTC. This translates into CASSLGQRLGQETQYF.

This CDR3 is CASRIQGGYGYTF. CDR3 nucleotides: TGTGCCAGCAGGATACAGGGTGGCTATGGCTACACCTTC. The rearrangement links TRBV12-3 or TRBV12-4 to TRBJ1-2; TRBD1 might be the D (6 bases). This CDR3 is 13 amino acids long. The V and J ends lost 6 bases and 4 bases respectively, with 12 bases between them.

The CDR3 coding sequence is TGCAGTGCTAGTGACCCGGGGACCTACGAGCAGTACTTC. Translated, it gives CSASDPGTYEQYF. The J gene is TRBJ2-7, the V gene TRBV20-1, with D possibly being TRBD2 (5 bases). CDR1 DFQATT and CDR2 SNEGSKA come from the germline V gene (reference sequence). V lost 3 bases to trimming and J lost 2 bases, with 11 bases between them. The CDR3 sequence is 13 residues long.

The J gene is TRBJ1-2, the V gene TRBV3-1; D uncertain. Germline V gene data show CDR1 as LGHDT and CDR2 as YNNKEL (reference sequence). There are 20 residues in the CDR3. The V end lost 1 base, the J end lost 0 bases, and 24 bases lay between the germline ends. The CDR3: CASSQAPEIVNGLTNYGYTF. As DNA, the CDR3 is TGTGCCAGCAGCCAAGCCCCCGAGATAGTTAACGGACTCACTAACTATGGCTACACCTTC. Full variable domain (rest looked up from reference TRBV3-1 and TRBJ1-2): DTAVSQTPKYLVTQMGNDKSIKCEQNLGHDTMYWYKQDSKKFLKIMFSYNNKELIINETVPNRFSPKSPDKAHLNLHINSLELGDSAVYFCASSQAPEIVNGLTNYGYTFGSGTRLTVV.

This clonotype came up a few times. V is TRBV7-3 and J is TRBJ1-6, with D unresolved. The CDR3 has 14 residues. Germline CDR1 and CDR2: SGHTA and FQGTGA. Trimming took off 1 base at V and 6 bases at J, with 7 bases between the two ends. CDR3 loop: CASSLRQTNSPLHF. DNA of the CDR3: TGTGCCAGCAGCTTAAGGCAGACTAATTCACCCCTCCACTTT.

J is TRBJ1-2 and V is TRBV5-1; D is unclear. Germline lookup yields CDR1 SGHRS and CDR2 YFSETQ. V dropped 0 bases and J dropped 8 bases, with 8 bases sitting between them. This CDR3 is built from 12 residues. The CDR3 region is CASSLVGRGYTF. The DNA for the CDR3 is TGCGCCAGCAGCTTGGTCGGCAGGGGCTACACCTTC.

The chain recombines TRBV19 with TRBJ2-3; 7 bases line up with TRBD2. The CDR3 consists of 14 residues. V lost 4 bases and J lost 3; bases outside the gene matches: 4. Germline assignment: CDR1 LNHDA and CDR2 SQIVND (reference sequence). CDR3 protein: CASSTQRGTDTQYF. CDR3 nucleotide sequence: TGTGCCAGTAGTACCCAGCGGGGAACAGATACGCAGTATTTT.

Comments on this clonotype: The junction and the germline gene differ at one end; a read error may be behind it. The CDR3: CASMDGQGGNQPQRF. CDR3 bases: TGTGCCAGTATGGACGGACAGGGCGGCAATCAGCCCCAGCGTTTT. The chain carries TRBV19 and TRBJ1-5; 8 bases map to TRBD1. Germline V lookup: CDR1 LNHDA, CDR2 SQIVND (reference sequence). CDR3 length: 15 residues.

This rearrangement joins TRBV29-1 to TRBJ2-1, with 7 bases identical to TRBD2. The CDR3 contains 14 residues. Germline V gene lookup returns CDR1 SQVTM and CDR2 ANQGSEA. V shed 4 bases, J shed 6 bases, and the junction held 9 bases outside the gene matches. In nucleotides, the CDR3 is TGCAGCGTTGTGACTAGCAGGTCAATCAATGAGCAGTTCTTC. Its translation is CSVVTSRSINEQFF.